This TCR beta chain was retrieved from a study of spatial heterogeneity in lung cancer. Study-level results: Mutation tallies in tumors tracked expanded intratumoral alpha and beta TCR counts.

This CDR3 contains 13 residues. Germline-derived CDR1 and CDR2 are MNHEY and SVGAGI. Trimming took 5 bases from V and 3 from J, leaving 10 bases between them. This clonotype was recorded many times. Its matching antigen is unknown. Documented time point: sample taken at primary tumor resection. Each CDR3 protein is one row after TCRdb ran MiXCR on the 5' RACE reads. Here the sample spans roughly 20,000 distinct CDR3 sequences, more than 2.5% being singletons. The TCR was taken from a male donor with early-stage non-small cell lung cancer. The J gene is TRBJ1-1, the V gene TRBV6-5; D remains unclear. The source material was lung tumor tissue, sampled at surgery. The CDR3 region is CASSTKWDTEAFF. CDR3 nucleotide sequence: TGTGCCAGCAGTACCAAATGGGACACTGAAGCTTTCTTT.